This record covers a single T cell receptor (beta chain). Its antigen is unidentified. This sample was taken from a study of blood T cells in healthy people across ages. Study results and limitations: Getting older went along with TCR beta diversity per million T cells dropping roughly linearly. Those diversity estimates obtained from one million T cells were thought to be underestimates.

The study recruited healthy Caucasian donors from Russia who were aged roughly 6 to 95. A second PCR of roughly 7 to 11 cycles used a sample-barcoded 5' primer and a J-beta primer mix. Every cDNA was tagged by a template-switch adaptor with 12 random nucleotides. TCRdb re-derived calls from the 5' RACE reads in MiXCR, one entry per CDR3 protein. This table holds 580,000 or so distinct CDR3 sequences, under 55% found once. Trimming cost V 1 base and J 0 bases, with 10 bases left between them. The germline V gene has CDR1 LGHNA and CDR2 YSLEER. The CDR3 length is 15 residues. The sample comprised blood. This chain connects TRBV4-3 to TRBJ2-7, with D tentatively TRBD1 (5 bases). The sequence was obtained from a man older than 75 in good health. The CDR3 is CASSQARAYSYEQYF. The CDR3 bases are TGCGCCAGCAGCCAAGCCAGGGCCTACTCCTACGAGCAGTACTTC.